This T cell receptor (beta chain) comes out of a study of cytomegalovirus exposure and HLA in healthy donors (dated by TCRdb to the late 2010s). Broadly, across the study: In an earlier analysis of several hundred of the donors, 276 Gb of sequence data and roughly 100 million unique TCR beta sequences from some 170 million T cells were reported. An early release covering more than 500 HLA-typed donors comprised about 300 gigabases of sequencing data and 85 million to 100 million unique TCR sequences. Among the roughly 370 genotyped donors, roughly 80% belonged to the genetic ancestry cluster associated with self-reported Caucasian donors. The study aimed to test whether cataloging public T cell receptors could reveal signatures of past pathogen exposure. The T cell repertoires of some 670 subjects were profiled by immunosequencing and related to cytomegalovirus serostatus. Along with the roughly 700-subject first cohort, a separate validation cohort of over 90 different subjects was used. The study combined high-throughput TCR immunosequencing, statistical association of individual TCRs with disease status, and machine learning to predict cytomegalovirus infection status. In a later analysis, previously published TCR beta repertoires from 666 donors were re-analyzed and high-resolution HLA genotyping was added so that TCR occurrence patterns could be studied. Rather than using new phenotypic data, the later analysis identified candidate immune exposures from TCR beta sequences and from how often those sequences occurred across donors. In an earlier analysis of 500 to 650 of the donors, high-throughput TCR beta sequencing was used to judge whether each TCR beta V gene segment behaved as functional or pseudogenic. Donor age, sex, ethnicity and CMV serostatus were collected together with the repertoire data. In a later genetic analysis, genome-wide SNP genotypes for about 65% of the roughly 700 donors were used, and that subset was treated as a discovery cohort. Every discovery cohort repertoire had been produced on one sequencing platform. Class I and class II HLA loci were covered by the typing at four-digit resolution. Typing coverage varied by locus: about 629-640 donors for A, B, C, DRB1 and DQB1; approximately 500 for DQA1; about 600 for DPA1; around 450 for DPB1. Several DR-DQ haplotypes were handled as single units for association and clustering, since linkage in the cohort was strong. Among around 400 genotyped donors of the cohort, an average of approximately 240,000 unique TCR beta nucleotide sequences was sequenced per donor, of which roughly 18% were non-productive.

The cohort consisted of hundreds of healthy bone marrow donors. Cohort members were all nominally healthy when sampled, although unrecorded immune exposures were likely present. The donor tested CMV seropositive, placing the donor among the 310 or so seropositive members of the cohort. Each donor provided a peripheral blood sample, and peripheral blood mononuclear cells were used for TCR beta sequencing. The Qiagen DNeasy Blood Extraction Kit was used to extract genomic DNA from the blood cell samples. With regard to this clone: The antigen this receptor binds is unknown. One end of the junction is discordant with germline, which a read error may explain.

The CDR3 contains 14 residues, cysteine and phenylalanine counted. The CDR3 DNA has 42 bases and is translated from base 1. Per the germline V gene (reference sequence), GTSNPN is the CDR1 and SVGIG is the CDR2. The investigation overall reported the following: The study listed around 160 TCR beta chains as associated with cytomegalovirus. Linkage disequilibrium might explain the correlated functional status among segregating V segments, but an unknown experimental factor could not be excluded. Because the 87-base-pair reads could not distinguish some IMGT-functional V segments, including TRBV6-2 and TRBV6-3, those segments were excluded. Presence/absence analyses assumed roughly uniform sequencing depth across donors, an assumption that may not hold. When HLA alleles, especially DR and DQ, strongly co-occurred, attributing TCR associations to individual alleles was difficult. In a later analysis, HLA-associated TCR beta chains showed more clonal expansion and lower generation probabilities than non-associated chains that were equally common. Because HLA typing was missing for some donors at each locus, association tests included only the typed subset. A few of the identified cytomegalovirus-associated TCR beta chains were confirmed in vitro to be specific for cytomegalovirus antigens. Several of the top co-occurrence clusters appeared to be linked to parvovirus B19, influenza, CMV and Epstein-Barr virus, according to a later analysis. Only TCR beta chains were sequenced in this cohort, and the absence of alpha or paired-chain data limited detectable features. For the cohort, immune exposure information was limited to CMV serostatus. A group of highly shared sequence variants was considered likely to be a technical artifact of the sequencing pipeline. According to a later analysis, most CMV-associated TCR beta chains appeared to be HLA-restricted, and the HLA associations seemed to be driven largely by CMV exposure. A further reported finding was that TCR beta sequences accurately predicted the HLA-A and HLA-B alleles for most subjects in the first cohort. The authors suggested that the approach could potentially be extended to other disease states and immunological phenotypes. While some public TCRs were present in many individuals, most TCR sequences turned up only very rarely across donors. The classifier was reported to diagnose cytomegalovirus status with high specificity and sensitivity in both the original and validation cohorts. Specific HLA alleles were associated with roughly 16,000 TCR beta sequences at a false discovery rate of 0.05 in a later analysis. A later genetic analysis reported fewer N-insertions in productive TCRs among donors in an Asian-associated ancestry cluster than the roughly 650-donor mean. An association between a missense DCLRE1C variant and V-gene and J-gene trimming of TCR beta chains was found in a later genetic analysis and replicated in an independent cohort. In an earlier analysis of some 640 of the donors, most TCR beta V segments were observed in productive rearrangements about 90% or about 30% of the time, broadly matching IMGT annotations. Because counts were too low, 15 or so rarely observed V segments, including chromosome 9 orphons, were excluded from the earlier analysis of 587 of the donors. According to a later analysis, TCR association rates differed among HLA loci, with DRB1 alleles showing the most associated TCRs and HLA-C alleles showing the fewest.

The library was built by means of the immunoSEQ multiplex PCR assay. For the multiplex PCR, a mixture combining 60 forward primers for TCR Vbeta segments and 13 reverse primers for TCR Jbeta segments was used. The CDR3 region of rearranged TCR beta genes was amplified from genomic DNA by a multiplex PCR assay. On the Illumina HiSeq System, the amplified TCR beta libraries were sequenced as 87-base-pair reads. In the paper's pipeline: A later analysis tallied 70 million to 100 million unique TCR beta chains across the approximately 670 repertoires, and approximately 12 million of those chains were shared by two or more donors. Raw reads were error-corrected and collapsed into unique sequences with a nearest-neighbor algorithm that merged closely related sequences to remove PCR and sequencing errors. V, D and J gene segments were assigned by aligning CDR3 sequences to IMGT reference sequences. For a sequence to be retained, at least a six-nucleotide match to both a V gene segment and a J gene segment was required. Rearrangements were called productive when the CDR3 lacked stop codons and stayed in frame with V and J; all others were non-productive. CDR3 was defined by IMGT convention, running from the second conserved V-encoded cysteine to the conserved J-encoded phenylalanine. The earlier analysis of about 590 of the donors excluded sequences that lacked an unambiguous match to a single V gene segment. In an earlier analysis of 587 of the donors, a V segment was called functional when productive rearrangements were above 56.7%, and segregating when the standard deviation between donors exceeded 5%. A statistical classification framework was developed to diagnose cytomegalovirus status using the catalog of TCR beta chain sequences. A later analysis assigned V and J genes by comparing TCR nucleotide sequences with IMGT/GENE-DB human TR gene sequences. A later analysis assigned CDR3 sequences and most-parsimonious VDJ recombination scenarios with the TCRdist pipeline. In a later analysis, each TCR beta chain was defined by its CDR3 amino acid sequence together with its V-gene family, and reads without a unique V-gene family were excluded. In a later analysis, approximately 640 highly shared, low-generation-probability nucleotide sequences were removed to address suspected cross-contamination and a sequencing artifact. A later analysis calculated a clonal expansion index for each public chain from normalized within-repertoire ranks of inferred template counts. In a later analysis, generation probabilities were computed using a VDJ recombination model fitted to out-of-frame rearrangements, and the results were checked against IGoR. Hypergeometric tests were used in a later analysis to score TCR-TCR, TCR-HLA and TCR-CMV co-occurrence, with a repertoire-size bias correction applied to the TCR pairs. In a later analysis, false discovery rates were estimated by permuting HLA or CMV assignments 20 times. In a later analysis, co-occurring TCRs were grouped using DBSCAN, and TCRdist sequence similarity was added for clustering within HLA-allele-positive subsets. For co-occurrence clustering, repertoires with fewer than 30,000 or more than 120,000 public chains were excluded, along with about five repertoires with anomalous nucleotide sharing. TCRdb provides this immuneACCESS table in a form limited to in-frame rearrangements. Some clones are lacking; in checked studies, under half of them reflect an unresolved V gene, and why the rest are absent is not known. That table is the source of V, J and clone size, and D and trimming were worked out from the DNA. This sample holds approximately 120,000 clones; 77% were observed only once. The ten largest clones capture about a tenth of the sample.

Source material: PBMCs. Rearrangement joined TRBV30 to TRBJ2-4, and possibly TRBD1, on 5 matching bases. The origin of this receptor is a man aged 35 to 55 in good health and CMV-seropositive. The nucleotides are TGTGCCTGGTCCGGGCAGGGCAAAAAAAACAGTCAGTACTTC. Its amino acids are CAWSGQGKKNSQYF.